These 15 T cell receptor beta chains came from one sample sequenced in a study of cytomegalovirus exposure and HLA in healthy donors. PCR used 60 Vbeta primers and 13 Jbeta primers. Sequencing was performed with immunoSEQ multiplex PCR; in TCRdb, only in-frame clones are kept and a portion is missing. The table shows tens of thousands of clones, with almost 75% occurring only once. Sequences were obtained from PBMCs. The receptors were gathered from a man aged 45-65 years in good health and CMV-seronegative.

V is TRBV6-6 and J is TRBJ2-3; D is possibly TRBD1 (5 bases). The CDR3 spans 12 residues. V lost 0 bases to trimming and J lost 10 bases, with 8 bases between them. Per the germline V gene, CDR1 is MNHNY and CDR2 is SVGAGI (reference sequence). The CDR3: CASSYSLGAQYF. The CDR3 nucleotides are TGTGCCAGCAGTTACTCCCTAGGGGCGCAGTATTTT.

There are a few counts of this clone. The CDR3 reads CASSLTGGTAGNTIYF. CDR3 in DNA: TGTGCCAGCAGCTTAACAGGGGGAACGGCTGGAAACACCATATATTTT. The chain combines TRBV7-2 with TRBJ1-3, with 8 positions matching TRBD1. CDR1 SGHTA and CDR2 FQGNSA come from the germline V gene. The CDR3 consists of 16 residues. V lost 2 bases, J lost 2 bases, and 5 bases stayed unmatched.

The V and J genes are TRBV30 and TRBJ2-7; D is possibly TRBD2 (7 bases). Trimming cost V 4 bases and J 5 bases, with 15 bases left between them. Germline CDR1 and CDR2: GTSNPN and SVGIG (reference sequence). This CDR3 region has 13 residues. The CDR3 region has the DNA TGTGCCTGGACCAAAAGGGGGAGGGACGAGCAGTACTTC. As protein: CAWTKRGRDEQYF. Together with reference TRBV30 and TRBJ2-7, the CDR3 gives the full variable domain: SQTIHQWPATLVQPVGSPLSLECTVEGTSNPNLYWYRQAAGRGLQLLFYSVGIGQISSEVPQNLSASRPQDRQFILSSKKLLLSDSGFYLCAWTKRGRDEQYFGPGTRLTVT.

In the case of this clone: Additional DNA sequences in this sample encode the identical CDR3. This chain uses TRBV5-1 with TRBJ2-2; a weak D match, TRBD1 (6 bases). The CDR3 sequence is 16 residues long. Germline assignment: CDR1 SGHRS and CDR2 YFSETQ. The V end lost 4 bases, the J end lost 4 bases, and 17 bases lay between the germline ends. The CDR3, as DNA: TGCGCCAGCAGCGAAACTACAGGGCTCGGCACCGGGGAGCTGTTTTTT. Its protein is CASSETTGLGTGELFF.

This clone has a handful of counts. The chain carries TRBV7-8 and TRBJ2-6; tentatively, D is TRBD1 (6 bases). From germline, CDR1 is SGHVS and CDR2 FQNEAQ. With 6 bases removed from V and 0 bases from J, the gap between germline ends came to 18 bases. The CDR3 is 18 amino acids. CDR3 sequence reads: CASRRTGSGVSGANVLTF. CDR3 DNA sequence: TGTGCCAGCAGGAGAACAGGGAGTGGAGTCTCTGGGGCCAACGTCCTGACTTTC.

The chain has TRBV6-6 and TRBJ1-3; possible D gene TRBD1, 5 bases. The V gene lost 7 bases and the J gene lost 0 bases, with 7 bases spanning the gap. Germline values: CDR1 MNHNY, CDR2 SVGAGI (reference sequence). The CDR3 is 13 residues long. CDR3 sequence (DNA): TGTGCCAGCACAACAGGCTCTGGAAACACCATATATTTT. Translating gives CASTTGSGNTIYF.

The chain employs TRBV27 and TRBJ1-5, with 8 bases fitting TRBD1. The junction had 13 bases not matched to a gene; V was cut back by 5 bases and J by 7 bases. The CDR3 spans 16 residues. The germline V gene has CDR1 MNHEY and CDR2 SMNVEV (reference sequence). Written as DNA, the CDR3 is TGTGCCAGCAGTCCAGGACCAGGGGGCGGGGTCCAGCCCCAGCATTTT. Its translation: CASSPGPGGGVQPQHF.

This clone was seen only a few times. CDR3 region: CSFRQGLGGTEAFF. In DNA form, the CDR3 reads TGCAGCTTTCGACAGGGCTTAGGAGGCACTGAAGCTTTCTTT. The V and J genes are TRBV29-1 and TRBJ1-1, with 7 nucleotides matching TRBD1. The V segment lost 8 bases and the J segment 4 bases; nucleotides outside the gene matches: 13. CDR1 SQVTM and CDR2 ANQGSEA come from the germline V gene. The CDR3 totals 14 residues.

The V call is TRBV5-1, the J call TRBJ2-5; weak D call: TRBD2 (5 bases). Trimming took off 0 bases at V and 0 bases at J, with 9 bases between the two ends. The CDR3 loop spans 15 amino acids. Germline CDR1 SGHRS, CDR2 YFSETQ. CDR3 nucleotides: TGCGCCAGCAGCTTGGATCCGGGGAACCAAGAGACCCAGTACTTC. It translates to CASSLDPGNQETQYF.

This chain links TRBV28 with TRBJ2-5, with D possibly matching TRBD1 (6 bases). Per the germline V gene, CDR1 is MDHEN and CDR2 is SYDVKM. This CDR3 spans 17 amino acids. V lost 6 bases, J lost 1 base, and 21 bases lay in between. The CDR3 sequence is CASRRGYFGQTQETQYF. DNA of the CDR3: TGTGCCAGCAGGCGCGGCTACTTTGGACAGACCCAAGAGACCCAGTACTTC. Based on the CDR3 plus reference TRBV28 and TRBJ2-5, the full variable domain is DVKVTQSSRYLVKRTGEKVFLECVQDMDHENMFWYRQDPGLGLRLIYFSYDVKMKEKGDIPEGYSVSREKKERFSLILESASTNQTSMYLCASRRGYFGQTQETQYFGPGTRLLVL.

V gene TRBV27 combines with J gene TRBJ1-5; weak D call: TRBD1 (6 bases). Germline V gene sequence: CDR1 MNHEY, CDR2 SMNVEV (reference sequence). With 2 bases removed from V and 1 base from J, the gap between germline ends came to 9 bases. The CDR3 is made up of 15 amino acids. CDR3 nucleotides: TGTGCCAGCAGTTTAGCCGGGACAAGCAATCAGCCCCAGCATTTT. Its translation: CASSLAGTSNQPQHF.

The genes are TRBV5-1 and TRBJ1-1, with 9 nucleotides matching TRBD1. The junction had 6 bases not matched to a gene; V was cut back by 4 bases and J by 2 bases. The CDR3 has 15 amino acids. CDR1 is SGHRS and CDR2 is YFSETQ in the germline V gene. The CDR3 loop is CASSPQGAVNTEAFF. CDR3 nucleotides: TGCGCCAGCAGCCCACAGGGGGCCGTCAACACTGAAGCTTTCTTT.

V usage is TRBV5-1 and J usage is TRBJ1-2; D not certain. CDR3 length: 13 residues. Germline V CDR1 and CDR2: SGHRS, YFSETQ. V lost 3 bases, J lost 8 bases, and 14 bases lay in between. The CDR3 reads CASSSVRGKGYTF. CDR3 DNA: TGCGCCAGCAGCTCCGTGCGGGGTAAGGGCTACACCTTC. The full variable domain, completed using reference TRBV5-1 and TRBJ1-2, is KAGVTQTPRYLIKTRGQQVTLSCSPISGHRSVSWYQQTPGQGLQFLFEYFSETQRNKGNFPGRFSGRQFSNSRSEMNVSTLELGDSALYLCASSSVRGKGYTFGSGTRLTVV.

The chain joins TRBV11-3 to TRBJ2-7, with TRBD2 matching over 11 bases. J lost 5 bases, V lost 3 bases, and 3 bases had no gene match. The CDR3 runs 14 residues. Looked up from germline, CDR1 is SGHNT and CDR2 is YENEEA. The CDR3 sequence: CASSLGLAADEQYF. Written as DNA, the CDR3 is TGTGCCAGCAGCTTGGGACTAGCGGCCGACGAGCAGTACTTC.

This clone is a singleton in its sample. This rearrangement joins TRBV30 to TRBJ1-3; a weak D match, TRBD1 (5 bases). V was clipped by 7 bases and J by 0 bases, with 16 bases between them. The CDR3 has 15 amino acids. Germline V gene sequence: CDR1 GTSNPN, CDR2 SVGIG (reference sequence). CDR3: CASRGVALSGNTIYF. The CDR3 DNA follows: TGTGCCTCCCGGGGGGTGGCCCTCTCTGGAAACACCATATATTTT.